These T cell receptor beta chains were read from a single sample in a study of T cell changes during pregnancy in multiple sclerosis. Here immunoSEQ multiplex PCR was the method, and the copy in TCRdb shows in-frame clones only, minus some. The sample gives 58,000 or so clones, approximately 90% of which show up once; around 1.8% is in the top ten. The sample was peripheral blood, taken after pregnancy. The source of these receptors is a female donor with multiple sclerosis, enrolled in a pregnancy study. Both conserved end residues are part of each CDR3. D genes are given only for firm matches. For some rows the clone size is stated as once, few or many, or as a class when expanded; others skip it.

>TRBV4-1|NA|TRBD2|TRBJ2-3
CASSQVGATSGTDTQYF
TGCGCCAGCAGCCAAGTGGGAGCGACTAGCGGCACAGATACGCAGTATTTT
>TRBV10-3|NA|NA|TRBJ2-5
CAISDPEVSAQETQYF
TGTGCCATCAGTGACCCCGAAGTAAGCGCCCAAGAGACCCAGTACTTC
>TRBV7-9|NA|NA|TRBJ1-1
CVSSFSPPDRNTEAFF
TGTGTCAGCAGCTTTTCGCCCCCCGACAGGAACACTGAAGCTTTCTTT
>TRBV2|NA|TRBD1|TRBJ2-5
CATRGTAQETQYF
TGTGCCACCCGAGGGACAGCCCAAGAGACCCAGTACTTC
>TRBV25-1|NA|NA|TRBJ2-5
CASSDVGGRETQYF
TGTGCCAGCAGTGATGTTGGCGGGCGGGAGACCCAGTACTTC
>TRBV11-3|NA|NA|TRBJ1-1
CASSFSHGNTEAFF
TGTGCCAGCAGTTTCTCTCACGGTAACACTGAAGCTTTCTTT
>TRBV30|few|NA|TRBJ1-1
CAWSPPRGWGNTEAFF
TGTGCCTGGAGTCCGCCCCGGGGGTGGGGGAACACTGAAGCTTTCTTT
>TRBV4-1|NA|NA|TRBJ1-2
CASSTLAGIYGYTF
TGCGCCAGCAGCACATTGGCAGGAATATATGGCTACACCTTC
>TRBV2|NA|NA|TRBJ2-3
CASSDHSNTDTQYF
TGTGCCAGCAGTGATCACAGTAACACAGATACGCAGTATTTT
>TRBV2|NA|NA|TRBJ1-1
CASSDPSAGTEAFF
TGTGCCAGCAGTGACCCCAGTGCGGGGACTGAAGCTTTCTTT
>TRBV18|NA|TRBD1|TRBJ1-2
CASSPTGGVYYGYTF
TGTGCCAGCTCACCGACAGGGGGCGTATACTATGGCTACACCTTC
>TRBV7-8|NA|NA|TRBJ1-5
CASSLAAGAGPAGQPQHF
TGTGCCAGCAGCTTAGCAGCGGGGGCAGGGCCCGCCGGGCAGCCCCAGCATTTT
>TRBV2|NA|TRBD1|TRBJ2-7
CASRAVGTGAYEQYF
TGTGCCAGCAGGGCGGTAGGGACAGGGGCCTACGAGCAGTACTTC
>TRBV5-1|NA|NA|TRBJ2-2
CASSRENTGELFF
TGCGCCAGCAGCCGGGAGAACACCGGGGAGCTGTTTTTT
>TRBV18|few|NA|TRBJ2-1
CASSPPGGVYEQFF
TGTGCCAGCTCACCACCGGGGGGTGTGTATGAGCAGTTCTTC
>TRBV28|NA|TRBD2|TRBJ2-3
CASREAGGADTQYF
TGTGCCAGCAGGGAGGCGGGGGGCGCGGATACGCAGTATTTT
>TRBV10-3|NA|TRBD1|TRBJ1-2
CAISAGQDYGYTF
TGTGCCATCAGTGCCGGACAGGACTATGGCTACACCTTC
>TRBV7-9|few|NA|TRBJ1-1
CASSPTGSTEAFF
TGTGCCAGCAGCCCTACGGGGTCGACTGAAGCTTTCTTT
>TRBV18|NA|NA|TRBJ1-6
CASSPPIGPLHF
TGTGCCAGCTCACCCCCTATCGGACCCCTCCACTTT
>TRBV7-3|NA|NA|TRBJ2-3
CASSLQTGFSSTDTQYF
TGTGCCAGCAGCTTACAAACAGGGTTCTCTAGCACAGATACGCAGTATTTT
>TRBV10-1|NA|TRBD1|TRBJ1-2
CASSEDRDYGYTF
TGCGCCAGCAGTGAGGACAGGGACTATGGCTACACCTTC
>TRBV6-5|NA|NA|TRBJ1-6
CASSYDRESPLHF
TGTGCCAGCAGTTACGACAGAGAGTCACCCCTCCACTTT
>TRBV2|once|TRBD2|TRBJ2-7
CASSDLAGGGYEQYF
TGTGCCAGCAGTGATCTAGCGGGGGGCGGGTACGAGCAGTACTTC
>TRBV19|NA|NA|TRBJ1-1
CASSIRAGDTEAFF
TGTGCCAGTAGTATACGGGCCGGGGACACTGAAGCTTTCTTT
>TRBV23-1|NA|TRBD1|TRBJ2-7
CASRLGQLSSYEQYF
TGCGCCAGCCGGTTGGGACAGCTAAGCTCCTACGAGCAGTACTTC
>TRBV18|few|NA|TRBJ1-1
CASSPSQGEAFF
TGTGCCAGCTCACCAAGCCAGGGAGAAGCTTTCTTT
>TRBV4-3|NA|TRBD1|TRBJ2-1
CASSAGTGLYNEQFF
TGCGCCAGCAGCGCGGGGACAGGGCTATACAATGAGCAGTTCTTC
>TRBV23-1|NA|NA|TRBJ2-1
CASSQPWGTGFNEQFF
TGCGCCAGCAGTCAACCCTGGGGAACGGGGTTCAATGAGCAGTTCTTC
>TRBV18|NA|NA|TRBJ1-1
CASSPPEGGGGKAFF
TGTGCCAGCTCACCACCGGAAGGTGGGGGGGGAAAAGCTTTCTTT
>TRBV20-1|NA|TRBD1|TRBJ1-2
CSARDRGGYTF
TGCAGTGCTCGGGACAGAGGAGGCTACACCTTC
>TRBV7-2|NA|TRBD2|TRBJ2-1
CASSLSGGVYNEQFF
TGTGCCAGCAGCCTAAGCGGGGGGGTCTACAATGAGCAGTTCTTC
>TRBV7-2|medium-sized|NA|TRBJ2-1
CASSLGGVPYNEQFF
TGTGCCAGCAGCTTAGGCGGGGTCCCTTACAATGAGCAGTTCTTC
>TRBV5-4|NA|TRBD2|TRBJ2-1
CASSLGLAGPEQFF
TGTGCCAGCAGCTTGGGACTAGCGGGGCCCGAGCAGTTCTTC
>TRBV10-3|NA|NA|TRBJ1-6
CAISGQSSPLHF
TGTGCCATCAGTGGACAGTCCTCACCCCTCCACTTT
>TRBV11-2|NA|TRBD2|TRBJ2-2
CASSGTSGWTGELFF
TGTGCCAGCAGCGGGACTAGCGGGTGGACCGGGGAGCTGTTTTTT
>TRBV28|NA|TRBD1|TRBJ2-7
CASSPAGTGFYEQYF
TGTGCCAGCAGCCCGGCCGGGACAGGATTTTACGAGCAGTACTTC
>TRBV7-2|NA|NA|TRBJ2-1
CASSLGTGYNEQFF
TGTGCCAGCAGCTTAGGTACCGGCTACAATGAGCAGTTCTTC
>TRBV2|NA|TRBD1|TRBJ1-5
CASSLDRDGEPQHF
TGTGCCAGCAGCCTAGACAGGGACGGGGAGCCCCAGCATTTT
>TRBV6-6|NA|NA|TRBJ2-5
CASSSPGGETQYF
TGTGCCAGCAGTTCGCCAGGGGGGGAGACCCAGTACTTC
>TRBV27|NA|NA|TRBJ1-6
CASSWRNSPLHF
TGTGCCAGCAGTTGGCGGAATTCACCCCTCCACTTT
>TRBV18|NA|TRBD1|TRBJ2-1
CASSQGQGTNNEQFF
TGTGCCAGCTCACAGGGACAGGGGACCAACAATGAGCAGTTCTTC
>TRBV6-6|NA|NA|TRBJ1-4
CASSYRGGAEKLFF
TGTGCCAGCAGTTACCGGGGCGGGGCTGAAAAACTGTTTTTT
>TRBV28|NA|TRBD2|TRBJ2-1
CASSNSGGAWEQFF
TGTGCCAGCAGCAATAGCGGGGGGGCTTGGGAGCAGTTCTTC
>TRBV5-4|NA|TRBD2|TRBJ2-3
CASSVGLAPGTDTQYF
TGTGCCAGCAGCGTGGGACTAGCGCCTGGCACAGATACGCAGTATTTT
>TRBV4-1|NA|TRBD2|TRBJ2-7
CASSHRTSGSYEQYF
TGCGCCAGCAGCCACAGGACTAGCGGTTCCTACGAGCAGTACTTC
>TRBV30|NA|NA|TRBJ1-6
CACRTASSYNSPPHF
TGTGCCTGCCGGACAGCGAGCTCCTATAATTCACCCCCCCACTTT
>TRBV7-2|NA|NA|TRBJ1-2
CASSLAGAGTNYGYTF
TGTGCCAGCAGCTTAGCGGGCGCAGGAACTAACTATGGCTACACCTTC
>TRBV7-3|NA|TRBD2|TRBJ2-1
CASSLSHTSGVNEQFF
TGTGCCAGCAGCTTAAGCCACACTAGCGGGGTGAATGAGCAGTTCTTC
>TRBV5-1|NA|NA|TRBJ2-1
CASSLGTRTKNEQFF
TGCGCCAGCAGCTTAGGAACTAGGACTAAGAATGAGCAGTTCTTC
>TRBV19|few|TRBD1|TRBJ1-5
CASRHGTVDNQPQHF
TGTGCCAGTAGGCATGGGACAGTGGACAATCAGCCCCAGCATTTT
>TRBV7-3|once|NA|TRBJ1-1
CASSLGGHTEAFF
TGTGCCAGCAGCTTAGGTGGGCACACTGAAGCTTTCTTT
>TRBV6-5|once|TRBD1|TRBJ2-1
CASSYRGTGHNEQFF
TGTGCCAGCAGTTACAGAGGGACAGGGCACAATGAGCAGTTCTTC
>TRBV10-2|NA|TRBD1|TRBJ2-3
CASRGTGQPPRDTQYF
TGCGCCAGCAGGGGAACGGGACAGCCTCCAAGGGATACGCAGTATTTT
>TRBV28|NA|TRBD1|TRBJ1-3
CASSLRQGLPGNTIYF
TGTGCCAGCAGTCTCCGACAGGGACTGCCAGGAAACACCATATATTTT
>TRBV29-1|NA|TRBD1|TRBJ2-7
CSVEQGVNYEQYF
TGCAGCGTCGAACAGGGGGTTAACTACGAGCAGTACTTC